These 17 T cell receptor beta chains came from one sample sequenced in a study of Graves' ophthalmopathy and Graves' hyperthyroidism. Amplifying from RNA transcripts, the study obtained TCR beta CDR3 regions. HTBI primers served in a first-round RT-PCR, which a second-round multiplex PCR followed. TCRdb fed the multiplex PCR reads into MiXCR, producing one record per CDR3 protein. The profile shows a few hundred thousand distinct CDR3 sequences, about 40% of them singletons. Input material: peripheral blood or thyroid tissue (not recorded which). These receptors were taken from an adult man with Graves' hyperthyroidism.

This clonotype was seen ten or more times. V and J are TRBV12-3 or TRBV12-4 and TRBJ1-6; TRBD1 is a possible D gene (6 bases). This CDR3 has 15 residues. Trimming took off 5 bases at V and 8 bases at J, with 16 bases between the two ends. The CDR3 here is CASSTFRGADSPLHF. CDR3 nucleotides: TGTGCCAGCAGTACCTTCAGGGGAGCGGATTCACCCCTCCACTTT.

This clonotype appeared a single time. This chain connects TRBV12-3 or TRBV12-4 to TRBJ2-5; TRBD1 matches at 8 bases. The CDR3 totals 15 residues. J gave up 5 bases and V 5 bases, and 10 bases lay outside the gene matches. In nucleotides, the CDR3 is TGTGCCAGCAGTCACGACAGGGGTGAAGGGGAGACCCAGTACTTC. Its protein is CASSHDRGEGETQYF.

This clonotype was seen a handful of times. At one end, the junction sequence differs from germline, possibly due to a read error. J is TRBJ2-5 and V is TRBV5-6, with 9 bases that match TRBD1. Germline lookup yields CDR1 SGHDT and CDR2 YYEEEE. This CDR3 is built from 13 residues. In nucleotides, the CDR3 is TGTGCCAGCAGCTTAGCGGGACAGGGACGGAAGTTCTTC. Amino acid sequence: CASSLAGQGRKFF.

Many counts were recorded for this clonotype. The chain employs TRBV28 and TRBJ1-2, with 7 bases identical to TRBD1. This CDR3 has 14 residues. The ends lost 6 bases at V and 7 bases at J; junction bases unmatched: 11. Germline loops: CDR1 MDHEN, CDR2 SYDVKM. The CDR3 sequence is CASSALTGTGGYTF. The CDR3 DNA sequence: TGTGCCAGCAGCGCATTGACAGGGACCGGTGGCTACACCTTC.

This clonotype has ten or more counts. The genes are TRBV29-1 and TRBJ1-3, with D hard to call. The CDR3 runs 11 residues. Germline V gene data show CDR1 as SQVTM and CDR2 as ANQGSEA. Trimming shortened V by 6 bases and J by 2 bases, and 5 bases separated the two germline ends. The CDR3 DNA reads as TGCAGCGTACGGGCTGGAAACACCATATATTTT. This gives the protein CSVRAGNTIYF. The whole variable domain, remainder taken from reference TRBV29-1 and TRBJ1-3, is SAVISQKPSRDICQRGTSLTIQCQVDSQVTMMFWYRQQPGQSLTLIATANQGSEATYESGFVIDKFPISRPNLTFSTLTVSNMSPEDSSIYLCSVRAGNTIYFGEGSWLTVV.

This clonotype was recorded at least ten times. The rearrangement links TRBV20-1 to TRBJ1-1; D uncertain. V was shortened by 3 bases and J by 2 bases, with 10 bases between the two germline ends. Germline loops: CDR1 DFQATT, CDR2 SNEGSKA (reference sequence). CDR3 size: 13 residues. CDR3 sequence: CSASWIPNTEAFF. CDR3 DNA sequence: TGCAGTGCTAGTTGGATCCCTAACACTGAAGCTTTCTTT.

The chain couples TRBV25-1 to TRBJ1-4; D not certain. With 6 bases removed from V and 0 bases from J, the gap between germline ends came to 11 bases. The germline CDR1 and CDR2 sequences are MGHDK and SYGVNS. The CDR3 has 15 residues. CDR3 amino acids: CASREHPPTNEKLFF. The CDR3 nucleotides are TGTGCCAGCAGGGAACACCCCCCAACTAATGAAAAACTGTTTTTT.

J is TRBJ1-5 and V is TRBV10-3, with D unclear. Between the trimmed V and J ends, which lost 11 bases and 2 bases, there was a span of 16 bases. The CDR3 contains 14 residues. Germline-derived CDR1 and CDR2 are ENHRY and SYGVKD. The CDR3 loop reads CAAGLAGGNQPQHF. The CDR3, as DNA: TGTGCCGCCGGACTAGCGGGAGGCAATCAGCCCCAGCATTTT.

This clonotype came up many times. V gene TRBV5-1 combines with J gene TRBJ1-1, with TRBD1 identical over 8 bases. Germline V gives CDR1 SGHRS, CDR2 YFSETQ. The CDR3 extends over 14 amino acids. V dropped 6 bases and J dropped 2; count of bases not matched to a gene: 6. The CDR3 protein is CASKLQGANTEAFF. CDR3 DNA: TGCGCCAGCAAACTTCAGGGGGCTAACACTGAAGCTTTCTTT.

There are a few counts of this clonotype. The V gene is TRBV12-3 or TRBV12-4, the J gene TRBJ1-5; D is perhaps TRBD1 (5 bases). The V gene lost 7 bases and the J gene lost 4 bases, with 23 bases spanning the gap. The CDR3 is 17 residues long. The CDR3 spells CASTSSFRVLKNQPQHF. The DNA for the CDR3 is TGTGCCAGCACGTCGAGCTTCAGGGTTCTCAAGAATCAGCCCCAGCATTTT.

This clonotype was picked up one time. The CDR3 reads CSASQQNTDTQYF. The CDR3 nucleotides read TGCAGTGCTAGTCAACAGAACACAGATACGCAGTATTTT. The chain employs TRBV20-1 and TRBJ2-3; D uncertain. CDR3 size: 13 residues. V lost 3 bases and J lost 2, with 9 bases in between. Germline CDR1 is DFQATT and CDR2 is SNEGSKA (reference sequence).

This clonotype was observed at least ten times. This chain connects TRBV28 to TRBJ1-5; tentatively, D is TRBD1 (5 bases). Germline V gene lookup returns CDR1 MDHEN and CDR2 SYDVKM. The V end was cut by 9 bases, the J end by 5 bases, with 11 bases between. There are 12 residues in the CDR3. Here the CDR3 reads CARGQMDQPQHF. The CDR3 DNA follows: TGTGCCAGGGGGCAGATGGATCAGCCCCAGCATTTT.

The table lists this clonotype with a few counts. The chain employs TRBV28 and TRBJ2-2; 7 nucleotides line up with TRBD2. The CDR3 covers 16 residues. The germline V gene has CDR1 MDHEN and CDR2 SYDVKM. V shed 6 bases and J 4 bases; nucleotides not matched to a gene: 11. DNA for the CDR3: TGTGCCAGCAGGCCGATGGCCAGGGAGGGCACCGGGGAGCTGTTTTTT. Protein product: CASRPMAREGTGELFF. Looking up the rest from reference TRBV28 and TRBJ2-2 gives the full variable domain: DVKVTQSSRYLVKRTGEKVFLECVQDMDHENMFWYRQDPGLGLRLIYFSYDVKMKEKGDIPEGYSVSREKKERFSLILESASTNQTSMYLCASRPMAREGTGELFFGEGSRLTVL.

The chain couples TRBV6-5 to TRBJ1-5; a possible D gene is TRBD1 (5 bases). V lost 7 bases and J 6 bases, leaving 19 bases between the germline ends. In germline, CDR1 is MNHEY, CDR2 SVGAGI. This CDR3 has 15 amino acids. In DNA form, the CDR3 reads TGTGCCAGCACCCTACCTGGGGGAGGCAGTCAGCCCCAGCATTTT. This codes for CASTLPGGGSQPQHF.

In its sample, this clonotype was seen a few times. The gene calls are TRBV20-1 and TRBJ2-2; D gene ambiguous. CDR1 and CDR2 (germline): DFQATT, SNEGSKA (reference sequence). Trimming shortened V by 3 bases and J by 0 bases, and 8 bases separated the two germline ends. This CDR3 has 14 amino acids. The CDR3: CSASPSTNTGELFF. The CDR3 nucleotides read TGCAGTGCTAGTCCCTCTACGAACACCGGGGAGCTGTTTTTT.

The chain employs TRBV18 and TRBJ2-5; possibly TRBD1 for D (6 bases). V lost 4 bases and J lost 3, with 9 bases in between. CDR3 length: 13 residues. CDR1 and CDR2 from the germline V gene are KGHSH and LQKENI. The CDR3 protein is CASSRDNEETQYF. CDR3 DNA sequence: TGTGCCAGCTCACGGGACAATGAAGAGACCCAGTACTTC.

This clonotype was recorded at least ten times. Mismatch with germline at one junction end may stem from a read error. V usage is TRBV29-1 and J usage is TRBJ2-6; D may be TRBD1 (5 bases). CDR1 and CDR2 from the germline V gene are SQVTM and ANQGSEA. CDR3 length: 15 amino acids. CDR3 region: CSVVTPHSGANILTF. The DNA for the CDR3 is TGCAGCGTTGTCACTCCTCACTCTGGGGCCAACATCCTGACTTTC.